The clone carrying this TCR beta chain has a handful of counts. V gave up 6 bases and J gave up 3 bases, with 18 bases separating them. The CDR3 is 16 residues long. Germline V gives CDR1 LNHDA, CDR2 SQIVND (reference sequence). Once RNA had been extracted, it was reverse transcribed into cDNA to act as the sequencing template. Profiling relied on immunoSEQ multiplex PCR, and the TCRdb table lists in-frame clones only, not all of them. The sample contains 170,000 or so clones, 50% to 65% of which appear only once. Stated treatment: oral pan-JAK inhibitor, 5-10 mg twice daily. CD4+ and CD8+ T cells were sorted from PBMCs stained for CD3, CD4 and CD8. This sample stems from a study of CD8+ T cells in alopecia areata. Study as a whole: Treated patients were given 5 to 10 mg oral tofacitinib twice daily.

The receptor was derived from a human donor with alopecia areata. The source was CD8+ T cells sorted from blood, collected at week 24, from a patient treated with tofacitinib. The rearrangement joins TRBV19 to TRBJ2-1; D gene ambiguous. CDR3 DNA: TGTGCCAGTAGCGGTCCGGGTCTCCACTTCTACAATGAGCAGTTCTTC. Translated, it gives CASSGPGLHFYNEQFF.